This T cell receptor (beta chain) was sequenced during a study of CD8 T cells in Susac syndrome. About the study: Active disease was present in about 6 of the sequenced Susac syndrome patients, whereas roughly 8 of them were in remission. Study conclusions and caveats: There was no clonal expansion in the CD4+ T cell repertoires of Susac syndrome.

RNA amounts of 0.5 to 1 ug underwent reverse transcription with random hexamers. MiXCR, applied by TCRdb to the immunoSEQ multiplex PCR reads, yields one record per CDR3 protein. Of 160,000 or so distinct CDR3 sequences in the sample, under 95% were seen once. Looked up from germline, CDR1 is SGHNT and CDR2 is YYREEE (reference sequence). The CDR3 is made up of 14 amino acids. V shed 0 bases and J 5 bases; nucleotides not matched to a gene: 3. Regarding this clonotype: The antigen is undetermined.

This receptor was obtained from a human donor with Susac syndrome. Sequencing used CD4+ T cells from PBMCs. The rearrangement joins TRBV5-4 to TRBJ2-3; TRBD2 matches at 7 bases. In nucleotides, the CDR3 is TGTGCCAGCAGCTTGGCCAGCGGGGAAGATACGCAGTATTTT. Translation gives CASSLASGEDTQYF.